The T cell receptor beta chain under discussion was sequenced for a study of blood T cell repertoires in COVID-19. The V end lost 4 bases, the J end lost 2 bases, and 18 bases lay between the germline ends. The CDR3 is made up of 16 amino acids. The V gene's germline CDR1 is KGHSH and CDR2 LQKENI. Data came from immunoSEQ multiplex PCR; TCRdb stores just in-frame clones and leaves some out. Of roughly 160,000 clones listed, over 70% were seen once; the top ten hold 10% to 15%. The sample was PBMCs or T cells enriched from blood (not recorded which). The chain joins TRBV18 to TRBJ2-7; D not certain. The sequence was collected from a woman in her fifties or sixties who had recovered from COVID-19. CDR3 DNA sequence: TGTGCCAGCTCACTGTCCGGCCCGGGTAACACCTACGAGCAGTACTTC. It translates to CASSLSGPGNTYEQYF.